This record concerns one TCR beta chain sequence. Germline CDR1 is MNHNS and CDR2 is SASEGT. Losses at the gene ends were 2 bases for V and 7 bases for J; bases not matched to a gene: 6. This CDR3 is 16 amino acids long. Second-dose schedules of about 4 or about 12 weeks were combined. This entry belongs to a study of T cell responses to AZD1222 COVID-19 vaccine. The table came from immunoSEQ multiplex PCR; TCRdb's copy has only in-frame clones and leaves some out. The data hold around 120,000 clones, with 92% observed a single time. This chain links TRBV6-1 with TRBJ1-6; 9 nucleotides line up with TRBD1. Source: peripheral blood, taken 28 days after the second AZD1222 dose. This TCR came from an adult who received the AZD1222 COVID-19 vaccine. CDR3 nucleotides: TGTGCCAGCAGTGAACACCGGGACAGGGTGAATTCACCCCTCCACTTT. Translation gives CASSEHRDRVNSPLHF.